Below, 20 T cell receptor beta chains from the same sample are listed, as sequenced in a study of cytomegalovirus exposure and HLA in healthy donors. This PCR relied on a set of 60 Vbeta primers and 13 Jbeta primers. Clones were sequenced by immunoSEQ multiplex PCR, and TCRdb holds only the in-frame ones, with some missing. Of 170,000 or so clones detected, around 80% appear once; the ten largest clones hold less than 1.5%. The sequencing input was PBMCs. These receptors originate from a woman younger than 45 in good health and CMV-seropositive.

This clone is a singleton in its sample. The V call is TRBV9, the J call TRBJ2-2; D is perhaps TRBD1 (5 bases). The V gene's germline CDR1 is SGDLS and CDR2 YYNGEE. The CDR3 spans 14 residues. V was pared by 3 bases and J by 4 bases, with 10 bases between. The CDR3 nucleotides read TGTGCCAGCAGCGGAAAGGGGCTCACCGGGGAGCTGTTTTTT. Encoded protein: CASSGKGLTGELFF.

This rearrangement joins TRBV5-1 to TRBJ1-1; 7 bases are a match to TRBD1. The junction had 4 bases not matched to a gene; V was cut back by 2 bases and J by 0 bases. This CDR3 is 15 amino acids long. Germline V gene data show CDR1 as SGHRS and CDR2 as YFSETQ. The DNA of the CDR3 is TGCGCCAGCAGCTTCTCCGGGACAGTGAACACTGAAGCTTTCTTT. Its translation is CASSFSGTVNTEAFF.

The V and J genes are TRBV4-2 and TRBJ2-3; D is unresolved. Germline V gene data show CDR1 as LGHNA and CDR2 as YNFKEQ. V dropped 4 bases and J dropped 2 bases, with 10 bases sitting between them. The CDR3 loop spans 14 amino acids. The CDR3 DNA sequence: TGTGCCAGCAGCCCGGGTAGGAACACAGATACGCAGTATTTT. Translating it yields CASSPGRNTDTQYF.

The rearrangement uses TRBV7-2 and TRBJ2-7; perhaps TRBD2 as D (6 bases). The germline gives CDR1 SGHTA, CDR2 FQGNSA. This CDR3 has 14 residues. Trimming removed 3 bases from V and 4 bases from J, with 13 bases in between. This chain's CDR3 is CASSFGGPPYEQYF. In DNA form, the CDR3 reads TGTGCCAGCAGCTTCGGGGGTCCCCCTTACGAGCAGTACTTC.

The chain uses TRBV11-2 and TRBJ2-1, with a weak D call TRBD2 (6 bases). The germline gives CDR1 SGHAT, CDR2 FQNNGV. V lost 3 bases, J lost 2 bases, and 11 bases lay in between. This CDR3 has 15 residues. The DNA for the CDR3 is TGTGCCAGCAGCTTCCGGGAGTGGACCTACAATGAGCAGTTCTTC. This gives the protein CASSFREWTYNEQFF.

This clone came up a few times. CDR3 bases: TGTGCCAGCAGCTGGCCCGGGACAGGCTTCTATGGCTACACCTTC. As protein: CASSWPGTGFYGYTF. This chain uses TRBV7-2 with TRBJ1-2; TRBD1 matches at 8 bases. The CDR3 extends over 15 amino acids. Germline V gives CDR1 SGHTA, CDR2 FQGNSA. The ends lost 4 bases at V and 4 bases at J; junction bases unmatched: 8.

J is TRBJ2-3 and V is TRBV10-3; 10 nucleotides match TRBD2. The germline V gene has CDR1 ENHRY and CDR2 SYGVKD. This CDR3 has 14 residues. V lost 11 bases to trimming and J lost 3 bases; unmatched junction nucleotides: 8. For the CDR3, the DNA is TGTGCCTCACAGGATAGCGGGAGGACAGATACGCAGTATTTT. Protein: CASQDSGRTDTQYF.

The chain joins TRBV19 to TRBJ2-1; unclear D gene. The CDR3 consists of 15 residues. The V gene lost 4 bases and the J gene lost 2 bases, with 12 bases spanning the gap. Looked up from germline, CDR1 is LNHDA and CDR2 is SQIVND (reference sequence). CDR3 protein: CASSTLRRTYNEQFF. In nucleotides, the CDR3 is TGTGCCAGTAGTACGCTGCGTCGTACCTACAATGAGCAGTTCTTC.

The rearrangement joins TRBV10-3 to TRBJ2-2, with TRBD2 identical over 11 bases. V lost 6 bases, J lost 1 base, and 7 bases stayed unmatched. This CDR3 is 17 amino acids long. CDR1 ENHRY and CDR2 SYGVKD come from the germline V gene. This CDR3 is CAISPGTSGLNTGELFF. CDR3 DNA sequence: TGTGCCATCAGCCCCGGGACTAGCGGCCTGAACACCGGGGAGCTGTTTTTT.

This clone has a single count. This chain connects TRBV27 to TRBJ2-3, with 11 bases identical to TRBD2. V gave up 5 bases and J gave up 8 bases; unmatched junction bases: 18. CDR1 and CDR2 (germline): MNHEY, SMNVEV (reference sequence). CDR3 size: 18 residues. The CDR3 nucleotides are TGTGCCAGCAGTCGTCCCCCATTAGCGGGAGGGGTGTTGGGTACGCAGTATTTT. Amino acid sequence: CASSRPPLAGGVLGTQYF.

This clone was counted between two and nine times. This same CDR3 is encoded by further DNA sequences in the sample. The chain employs TRBV5-4 and TRBJ1-4; 7 bases line up with TRBD1. Per the germline V gene, CDR1 is SGHNT and CDR2 is YYREEE (reference sequence). There are 14 residues in the CDR3. V was pared by 2 bases and J by 2 bases, with 0 bases of the junction left unmatched. The CDR3 region is CASSLGGTNEKLFF. The CDR3, as DNA: TGTGCCAGCAGCTTAGGGGGCACTAATGAAAAACTGTTTTTT.

The chain joins TRBV5-1 to TRBJ1-2; TRBD1 matches at 9 bases. Germline V CDR1 and CDR2: SGHRS, YFSETQ. CDR3 length: 13 residues. V gave up 4 bases and J gave up 6 bases; unmatched junction bases: 4. CDR3 region: CASSQGQGNGYTF. For the CDR3, the DNA is TGCGCCAGCAGCCAGGGACAGGGAAATGGCTACACCTTC.

This chain joins TRBV11-2 and TRBJ2-7; D not resolved. Germline V CDR1 and CDR2: SGHAT, FQNNGV. This CDR3 comprises 12 residues. Trimming removed 4 bases from V and 0 bases from J, with 4 bases in between. The CDR3: CASSSSSYEQYF. The CDR3 DNA reads TGTGCCAGCAGCTCCAGCTCCTACGAGCAGTACTTC.

The J gene is TRBJ2-5, the V gene TRBV2; D possibly corresponds to TRBD2 (6 bases). The V end lost 6 bases, the J end lost 0 bases, and 11 bases lay between the germline ends. Germline V gene lookup returns CDR1 SNHLY and CDR2 FYNNEI. CDR3 length equals 14 residues. In DNA form, the CDR3 reads TGTGCCAGCAGGGAGCGGGTAAACCAAGAGACCCAGTACTTC. Its protein product is CASRERVNQETQYF.

This clone was seen a single time. The V call is TRBV9, the J call TRBJ2-7, with D tentatively TRBD1 (5 bases). The CDR3 extends over 15 amino acids. CDR1 SGDLS and CDR2 YYNGEE come from the germline V gene. Trimming removed 0 bases from V and 5 bases from J, with 15 bases in between. CDR3 sequence: CASSVVGAGMDEQYF. The CDR3 DNA is TGTGCCAGCAGCGTAGTAGGGGCAGGGATGGACGAGCAGTACTTC.

The chain employs TRBV5-1 and TRBJ2-2, with D possibly being TRBD1 (6 bases). CDR1 is SGHRS, CDR2 YFSETQ, per germline. CDR3 length equals 17 residues. V gave up 3 bases and J gave up 0 bases, with 15 bases separating them. The CDR3 DNA is TGCGCCAGCAGCTGGACCCCAGGGGTTACGAACACCGGGGAGCTGTTTTTT. Translation: CASSWTPGVTNTGELFF.

This clone was seen only a few times. V and J are TRBV19 and TRBJ2-5; D unclear. The V gene's germline CDR1 is LNHDA and CDR2 SQIVND (reference sequence). V dropped 6 bases and J dropped 5 bases, with 16 bases sitting between them. The CDR3 is 14 amino acids. CDR3 coding DNA: TGTGCCAGTAGCTTGACCGGAGTACGGGAGACCCAGTACTTC. Translation: CASSLTGVRETQYF.

The genes are TRBV4-2 and TRBJ2-7, with 8 bases identical to TRBD2. Trimming at V came to 4 bases and at J to 4 bases, leaving 15 bases not matched to a gene. The CDR3 sequence is 17 residues long. Germline V gene lookup returns CDR1 LGHNA and CDR2 YNFKEQ. The CDR3 region has the DNA TGTGCCAGCAGCCCCCCTTGGGACTCTGGCGGGAGGTACGAGCAGTACTTC. Translating it yields CASSPPWDSGGRYEQYF.

The CDR3 sequence is CASSLDRGRYGYTF. The DNA of the CDR3 is TGTGCCAGCAGCTTGGACAGGGGGCGTTATGGCTACACCTTC. The chain links TRBV5-6 to TRBJ1-2, with TRBD1 matching 9 bases. CDR1 is SGHDT and CDR2 is YYEEEE in the germline V gene. V lost 0 bases, J lost 5 bases, and 2 bases stayed unmatched. This CDR3 has 14 residues.

The chain carries TRBV28 and TRBJ1-2; D uncertain. This CDR3 is 12 amino acids long. V shed 4 bases and J shed 8 bases, with 11 bases lying between them. Germline values: CDR1 MDHEN, CDR2 SYDVKM. CDR3 sequence reads: CASSSAQRGYTF. CDR3 bases: TGTGCCAGCAGTTCCGCCCAGAGGGGCTACACCTTC.